This T cell receptor beta chain comes out of a study of T-cell reconstitution after alpha-beta-depleted transplantation in children. Researchers prepared the TCRbeta library using unique molecular identifiers, the study reports. TCRdb redid the calling of the PCR reads with MiXCR, one entry per CDR3 protein. The sample contains fewer than 750,000 distinct CDR3 sequences, approximately 30% of which appear only once. Study findings and constraints: Certain patients had high TCRbeta diversity at day 60, and it came from recipient T cells and thymic progenitors that survived. As was reported, about two months after transplant, alpha-beta T cells came from several hundred expanded graft clones. Most T-cell counts and diversity one year after the transplant came from T cells that were newly produced.

This clonotype came up a few times. Its antigen is unknown. Trimming stripped 1 base from V and 3 bases from J, with 16 bases between. This CDR3 spans 17 amino acids. The sequences come from PBMCs, collected before TCRalphabeta/CD19-depleted stem cell transplant. The gene calls are TRBV12-3 or TRBV12-4 and TRBJ2-1; D is possibly TRBD2 (7 bases). The origin of this receptor is a boy under two years old with Wiskott-Aldrich syndrome, due to receive a stem cell transplant. As DNA, the CDR3 is TGTGCCAGCAGTTTAGGTCGGGGGGCAGATGTCTACAATGAGCAGTTCTTC. Its translation: CASSLGRGADVYNEQFF.